The next 30 T cell receptor beta chains were all read from a single sample in a study of cytomegalovirus exposure and HLA in healthy donors. This PCR relied on a set of 60 Vbeta primers and 13 Jbeta primers. Some clones are missing from TCRdb's copy, which holds only in-frame ones; the method was immunoSEQ multiplex PCR. The table shows 150,000 to 200,000 clones, with over 70% occurring only once. The specimen was PBMCs. The receptors come from a woman aged 18-29 years in good health and CMV-seropositive.

The chain is built from TRBV9 and TRBJ2-1; D is possibly TRBD2 (7 bases). The CDR3 covers 15 residues. Deletions cut 6 bases from V and 7 bases from J, with 20 bases between. Germline V lookup: CDR1 SGDLS, CDR2 YYNGEE. The CDR3 is CASTLEGGRINEQFF. The CDR3 DNA reads TGTGCCAGCACCTTAGAGGGGGGGCGGATAAATGAGCAGTTCTTC.

This chain joins TRBV2 and TRBJ2-7, with TRBD1 identical over 7 bases. The length of the CDR3 is 12 residues. Germline CDR1 and CDR2: SNHLY and FYNNEI. The J segment lost 3 bases and the V segment lost 6 bases, leaving 2 bases of the junction unmatched. The CDR3 sequence: CASRGQSYEQYF. The CDR3 coding sequence is TGTGCCAGCAGGGGACAGAGCTACGAGCAGTACTTC.

CDR3 DNA: TGTGCCAGCAGCCCCAGGGGCCAGCGGGGACGCACAGATACGCAGTATTTT. Protein sequence: CASSPRGQRGRTDTQYF. This chain joins TRBV9 and TRBJ2-3; D might be TRBD2 (7 bases). V shed 4 bases and J shed 1 base, with 19 bases lying between them. CDR3 size: 17 residues. Germline CDR1 SGDLS, CDR2 YYNGEE. Supplemented by reference TRBV9 and TRBJ2-3, the full variable domain reads DSGVTQTPKHLITATGQRVTLRCSPRSGDLSVYWYQQSLDQGLQFLIQYYNGEERAKGNILERFSAQQFPDLHSELNLSSLELGDSALYFCASSPRGQRGRTDTQYFGPGTRLTVL.

CDR3 residues: CASSPPGGAETQYF. CDR3 sequence (DNA): TGTGCCAGCAGCCCCCCTGGGGGGGCAGAGACCCAGTACTTC. The V call is TRBV5-5, the J call TRBJ2-5, with a weak D call TRBD2 (7 bases). Deletions cut 4 bases from V and 4 bases from J, with 14 bases between. The CDR3 sequence is 14 residues long. Germline V gene sequence: CDR1 SGHKS, CDR2 YYEKEE (reference sequence).

CDR3 sequence (DNA): TGCGCCAGCAGCCAACAGGGACAGGGGATCTCTGGGGCCAACGTCCTGACTTTC. It translates to CASSQQGQGISGANVLTF. The chain couples TRBV4-3 to TRBJ2-6; 10 nucleotides agree with TRBD1. CDR3 size: 18 residues. V lost 2 bases and J lost 0; bases outside the gene matches: 4. Germline assignment: CDR1 LGHNA and CDR2 YSLEER.

The chain recombines TRBV5-4 with TRBJ2-1; 7 bases line up with TRBD2. Per germline, CDR1 SGHNT and CDR2 YYREEE (reference sequence). V trimming: 1 base; J trimming: 8 bases; junction bases outside the gene matches: 15. This CDR3 has 17 amino acids. CDR3 DNA sequence: TGTGCCAGCAGCTTGAAACTACTAGCGACTCAGGGAGATGAGCAGTTCTTC. Translating gives CASSLKLLATQGDEQFF.

The chain uses TRBV19 and TRBJ1-4, with D maybe TRBD1 (5 bases). Trimming pared 4 bases from V and 0 bases from J, leaving 12 bases between. The germline gives CDR1 LNHDA, CDR2 SQIVND (reference sequence). CDR3 size: 16 residues. CDR3 sequence (DNA): TGTGCCAGTAGTACGACAGTATCTGCAACTAATGAAAAACTGTTTTTT. Translated, it gives CASSTTVSATNEKLFF.

CDR3 sequence: CASSPDRSFGEKLFF. The CDR3 region has the DNA TGCGCCAGCAGCCCCGACAGGTCTTTTGGGGAAAAACTGTTTTTT. V and J are TRBV4-1 and TRBJ1-4; the D gene is possibly TRBD1 (6 bases). Trimming stripped 4 bases from V and 8 bases from J, with 17 bases between. CDR1 is MGHRA and CDR2 is YSYEKL in the germline V gene. The CDR3 consists of 15 residues.

This clone came up a few times. The chain joins TRBV4-3 to TRBJ2-1, with 10 bases aligning to TRBD2. Trimming at V came to 0 bases and at J to 7 bases, leaving 3 bases not matched to a gene. The CDR3 spans 15 residues. Germline V lookup: CDR1 LGHNA, CDR2 YSLEER. As DNA, the CDR3 is TGCGCCAGCAGCCAAGAGCCTAGCGGGGGTAATGAGCAGTTCTTC. Translation: CASSQEPSGGNEQFF.

This chain joins TRBV5-4 and TRBJ2-3; no clear D gene. This CDR3 contains 13 residues. Germline CDR1 reads SGHNT; CDR2 reads YYREEE (reference sequence). V lost 2 bases to trimming and J lost 2 bases, with 6 bases between them. CDR3 sequence: CASSFRTTDTQYF. The CDR3 bases are TGTGCCAGCAGCTTTAGAACCACAGATACGCAGTATTTT.

This chain links TRBV4-1 with TRBJ1-2, with D perhaps matching TRBD1 (5 bases). The CDR3 extends over 16 amino acids. CDR1 and CDR2 (germline): MGHRA, YSYEKL. The V end lost 7 bases, the J end lost 2 bases, and 20 bases lay between the germline ends. Written as DNA, the CDR3 is TGCGCCAGCACGGTGTCCAGGGAAGTGGGGAACTATGGCTACACCTTC. Translated, it gives CASTVSREVGNYGYTF.

A remark on this clone: The sample has other DNA sequences that encode this CDR3 too. This chain joins TRBV6-4 and TRBJ2-2; D may be TRBD2 (6 bases). Germline lookup yields CDR1 MRHNA and CDR2 SNTAGT. The CDR3 runs to 15 residues. Trimming shortened V by 3 bases and J by 1 base, and 9 bases separated the two germline ends. The DNA for the CDR3 is TGTGCCAGCAGTGAGTCGGGGGAGAACACCGGGGAGCTGTTTTTT. This gives the protein CASSESGENTGELFF.

The V gene is TRBV5-1, the J gene TRBJ2-5; D perhaps matches TRBD1 (6 bases). Germline assignment: CDR1 SGHRS and CDR2 YFSETQ. V lost 4 bases and J 4 bases, leaving 17 bases between the germline ends. The CDR3 is made up of 15 amino acids. CDR3 amino acids: CASSRPQGSGETQYF. The DNA of the CDR3 is TGCGCCAGCAGCAGACCGCAGGGGTCCGGAGAGACCCAGTACTTC.

The genes are TRBV27 and TRBJ2-3; TRBD2 matches 9 bases. V lost 3 bases and J lost 2; bases outside the gene matches: 6. CDR3 length equals 16 residues. Looked up from germline, CDR1 is MNHEY and CDR2 is SMNVEV (reference sequence). CDR3 in amino acids: CASSLLTSGHTDTQYF. The CDR3 coding sequence is TGTGCCAGCAGTTTGCTGACTAGCGGACACACAGATACGCAGTATTTT.

The chain has TRBV4-2 and TRBJ2-1, with 14 nucleotides matching TRBD2. V shed 3 bases and J 4 bases; nucleotides not matched to a gene: 11. Germline V gene sequence: CDR1 LGHNA, CDR2 YNFKEQ. There are 19 residues in the CDR3. As DNA, the CDR3 is TGTGCCAGCAGCCACCTAGGGGGACTAGCGGGGGACCTTTACAATGAGCAGTTCTTC. It codes for CASSHLGGLAGDLYNEQFF.

This clone was observed a handful of times. The chain recombines TRBV29-1 with TRBJ2-7; maybe TRBD2 (6 bases). V lost 7 bases, J lost 4 bases, and 11 bases lay in between. Germline V gene sequence: CDR1 SQVTM, CDR2 ANQGSEA. This CDR3 spans 11 amino acids. CDR3 in amino acids: CSAAGPYEQYF. The CDR3 DNA reads as TGCAGCGCTGCGGGACCGTACGAGCAGTACTTC.

The chain is built from TRBV7-6 and TRBJ2-2; D unclear. The V end lost 0 bases, the J end lost 5 bases, and 4 bases lay between the germline ends. Germline-derived CDR1 and CDR2 are SGHVS and FNYEAQ. The CDR3 totals 13 residues. The DNA of the CDR3 is TGTGCCAGCAGCTTAGCTACTACCGGGGAGCTGTTTTTT. This gives the protein CASSLATTGELFF.

This clone was picked up a small number of times. The chain recombines TRBV4-3 with TRBJ2-2; D unresolved. Germline CDR1 is LGHNA and CDR2 is YSLEER. Trimming stripped 1 base from V and 2 bases from J, with 11 bases between. The CDR3 sequence is 16 residues long. Here the CDR3 reads CASSQVEPLNTGELFF. CDR3 DNA: TGCGCCAGCAGCCAAGTTGAGCCCCTCAACACCGGGGAGCTGTTTTTT.

The chain employs TRBV7-9 and TRBJ1-2; no firm D call. V shed 10 bases and J shed 2 bases, with 11 bases lying between them. The CDR3 is made up of 12 amino acids. Germline V gene lookup returns CDR1 SEHNR and CDR2 FQNEAQ (reference sequence). The CDR3 nucleotides read TGTGCCACCGGCGGGATCAACTATGGCTACACCTTC. This sequence encodes CATGGINYGYTF.

The chain carries TRBV6-5 and TRBJ1-2; 9 positions match TRBD1. Losses at the gene ends were 6 bases for V and 7 bases for J; bases not matched to a gene: 9. The CDR3 runs to 14 residues. Germline CDR1 MNHEY, CDR2 SVGAGI. CDR3 amino acids: CASRRGTGRIGYTF. CDR3 nucleotides: TGTGCCAGCAGACGAGGGACAGGGCGGATTGGCTACACCTTC.

J is TRBJ2-2 and V is TRBV20-1, with TRBD2 matching 7 bases. The CDR3 covers 11 residues. Unmatched junction bases numbered 3, after V lost 6 bases and J lost 8 bases. Per the germline V gene, CDR1 is DFQATT and CDR2 is SNEGSKA (reference sequence). The CDR3 is CSAREGGELFF. In nucleotides, the CDR3 is TGCAGTGCCAGGGAGGGTGGGGAGCTGTTTTTT.

The chain is built from TRBV11-2 and TRBJ1-6, with D perhaps TRBD1 (6 bases). The germline gives CDR1 SGHAT, CDR2 FQNNGV. The V end lost 1 base, the J end lost 9 bases, and 10 bases lay between the germline ends. The CDR3 extends over 14 amino acids. This CDR3 reads CASSLAGTPSPLHF. The CDR3 DNA is TGTGCCAGCAGCTTAGCGGGGACACCTTCACCCCTCCACTTT.

The V and J genes are TRBV7-8 and TRBJ2-5; 7 bases line up with TRBD2. The length of the CDR3 is 17 residues. Per the germline V gene, CDR1 is SGHVS and CDR2 is FQNEAQ. V gave up 2 bases and J gave up 5 bases; unmatched junction bases: 14. In DNA form, the CDR3 reads TGTGCCAGCAGCTTATTCGTCCGACCGATCGGGGGGGAGACCCAGTACTTC. Protein: CASSLFVRPIGGETQYF. Supplemented by reference TRBV7-8 and TRBJ2-5, the full variable domain reads GAGVSQSPRYKVAKRGQDVALRCDPISGHVSLFWYQQALGQGPEFLTYFQNEAQLDKSGLPSDRFFAERPEGSVSTLKIQRTQQEDSAVYLCASSLFVRPIGGETQYFGPGTRLLVL.

In its sample, this clone was seen a few times. V is TRBV21-1 and J is TRBJ1-5; TRBD1, the D gene given by the table, was not confirmed from the DNA. TRBV21-1 is flagged as a pseudogene. This CDR3 has 17 residues. CDR3 sequence reads: CASSKPPRTVSNQPQHF. The CDR3 DNA sequence: TGTGCCAGCAGCAAACCTCCCCGGACAGTTAGCAATCAGCCCCAGCATTTT.

This sequence joins TRBV5-1 and TRBJ2-7; a weak D match, TRBD2 (6 bases). CDR1 is SGHRS and CDR2 is YFSETQ in the germline V gene. This CDR3 comprises 13 residues. V was shortened by 5 bases and J by 2 bases, with 11 bases between the two germline ends. The CDR3 sequence: CASSLARTYEQYV. The DNA for the CDR3 is TGCGCCAGCAGTCTAGCGCGTACCTACGAGCAGTACGTC.

This sequence joins TRBV6-5 and TRBJ1-5; D is possibly TRBD1 (5 bases). CDR1 MNHEY and CDR2 SVGAGI come from the germline V gene. The CDR3 covers 13 residues. The V end was cut by 5 bases, the J end by 9 bases, with 14 bases between. Here the CDR3 DNA reads TGTGCCAGCAGTGCGCAGGGTGGGTGGCCCCAGCATTTT. It codes for CASSAQGGWPQHF.

The chain links TRBV4-2 to TRBJ1-2; TRBD1 might be the D (6 bases). Germline-derived CDR1 and CDR2 are LGHNA and YNFKEQ. V was pared by 4 bases and J by 8 bases, with 23 bases between. The CDR3 has 16 residues. CDR3 amino acids: CASSLSGTPSYQGYTF. In DNA, the CDR3 is TGTGCCAGCAGCCTCTCCGGGACACCCTCTTATCAAGGCTACACCTTC.

The chain is built from TRBV30 and TRBJ1-6, with D tentatively TRBD1 (6 bases). The CDR3 sequence is 14 residues long. CDR1 and CDR2 (germline): GTSNPN, SVGIG (reference sequence). V was clipped by 4 bases and J by 7 bases, with 14 bases between them. DNA of the CDR3: TGTGCCTGGACCCGCCCAGGGGACAATTCACCCCTCCACTTT. Its translation is CAWTRPGDNSPLHF.

The V call is TRBV30, the J call TRBJ1-3; D might be TRBD1 (6 bases). This CDR3 comprises 12 residues. Germline assignment: CDR1 GTSNPN and CDR2 SVGIG (reference sequence). The germline V and J ends were trimmed by 5 bases and 4 bases, with 9 bases remaining between them. CDR3 sequence reads: CAWSGAGNTIYF. The CDR3, as DNA: TGTGCCTGGTCAGGGGCAGGAAACACCATATATTTT. Variable domain in full (rest from reference TRBV30 and TRBJ1-3): SQTIHQWPATLVQPVGSPLSLECTVEGTSNPNLYWYRQAAGRGLQLLFYSVGIGQISSEVPQNLSASRPQDRQFILSSKKLLLSDSGFYLCAWSGAGNTIYFGEGSWLTVV.

The chain combines TRBV6-1 with TRBJ1-6; D unclear. Per the germline V gene, CDR1 is MNHNS and CDR2 is SASEGT. This CDR3 is 14 amino acids long. V gave up 10 bases and J gave up 4 bases, with 14 bases separating them. The CDR3 sequence: CATRGTGYNSPLHF. The CDR3 DNA is TGTGCCACCAGAGGAACCGGGTATAATTCACCCCTCCACTTT.